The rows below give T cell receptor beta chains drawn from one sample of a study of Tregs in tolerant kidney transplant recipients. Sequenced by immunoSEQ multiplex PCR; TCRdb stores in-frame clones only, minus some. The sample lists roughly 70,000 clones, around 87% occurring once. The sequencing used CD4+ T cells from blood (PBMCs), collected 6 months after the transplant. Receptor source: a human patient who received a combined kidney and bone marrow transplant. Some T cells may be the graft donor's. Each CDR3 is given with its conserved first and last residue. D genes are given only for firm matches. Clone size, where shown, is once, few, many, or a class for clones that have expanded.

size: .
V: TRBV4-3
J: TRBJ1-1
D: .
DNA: TGCGCCAGCAGCCAAAGAGGAGGACTCACTGAAGCTTTCTTT
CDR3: CASSQRGGLTEAFF

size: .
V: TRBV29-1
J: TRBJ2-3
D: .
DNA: TGCAGCGTTGAAATTTCACAGGCCGGAGATACGCAGTATTTT
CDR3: CSVEISQAGDTQYF

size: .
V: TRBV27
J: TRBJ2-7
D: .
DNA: TGTGCCAGCAGTCAAGGACGCCCTCAGCGGACCTACGGCTACGAGCAGTACTTC
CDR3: CASSQGRPQRTYGYEQYF

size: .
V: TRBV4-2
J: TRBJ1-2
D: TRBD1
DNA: TGTGCCAGCAGCCAAGATCCAGGGACAGGGTATGGCTACACCTTC
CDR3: CASSQDPGTGYGYTF

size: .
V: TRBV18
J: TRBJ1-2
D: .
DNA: TGTGCCAGCCCGATTACAGGGTTTCTTGGCTACACCTTC
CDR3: CASPITGFLGYTF

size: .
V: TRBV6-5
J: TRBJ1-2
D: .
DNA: TGTGCCAGCAGTTACAGAGGTGGCTACACCTTC
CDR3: CASSYRGGYTF

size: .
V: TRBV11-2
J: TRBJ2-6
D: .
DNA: TGTGCCAGCAGCCCAACCCAGGGAACTGGGGCCAACGTCCTGACTTTC
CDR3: CASSPTQGTGANVLTF

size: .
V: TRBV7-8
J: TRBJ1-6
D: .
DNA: TGTGCCAGCAGCTCAACCCCACCGGCACCCCTCCACTTT
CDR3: CASSSTPPAPLHF

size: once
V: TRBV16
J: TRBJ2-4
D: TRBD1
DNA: TGTGCCAGCAGCTCCGGGGGACAGGGAAAAACTATTCAGTACTTC
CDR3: CASSSGGQGKTIQYF

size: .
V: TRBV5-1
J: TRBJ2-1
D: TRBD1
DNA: TGCGCCAGCAGCTCGGACAGGGTCCACAATGAGCAGTTCTTC
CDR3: CASSSDRVHNEQFF

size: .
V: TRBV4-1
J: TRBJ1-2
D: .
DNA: TGCGCCAGCAGCCTCACAGACCGGACTAACTATGGCTACACCTTC
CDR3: CASSLTDRTNYGYTF

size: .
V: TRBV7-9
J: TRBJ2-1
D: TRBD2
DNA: TGTGCCAGCAGCCCCACTTCCGGGACTAGCGGGCCGTCCTACAATGAGCAGTTCTTC
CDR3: CASSPTSGTSGPSYNEQFF

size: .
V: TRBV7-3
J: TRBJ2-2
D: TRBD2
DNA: TGTGCCAGCAGCCCTACTAGCGGGGGGGCCCATACCGGGGAGCTGTTTTTT
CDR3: CASSPTSGGAHTGELFF

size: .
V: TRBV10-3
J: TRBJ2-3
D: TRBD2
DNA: TGTGCCATCAGTAGACTAACTAGCGGGAGGAGAGATACGCAGTATTTT
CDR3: CAISRLTSGRRDTQYF

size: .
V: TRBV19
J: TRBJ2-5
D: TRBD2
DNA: TGTGCCAGTAGTGCCTGGACTAGCGTTCGAGAGACCCAGTACTTC
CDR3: CASSAWTSVRETQYF

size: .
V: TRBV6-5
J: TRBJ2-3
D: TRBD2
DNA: TGTGCCAGCAGACGGAAGCGGGGGGGTACAGATACGCAGTATTTT
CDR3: CASRRKRGGTDTQYF

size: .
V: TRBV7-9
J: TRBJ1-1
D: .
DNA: TGTGCCAGCAGCCAGGGGAGGGGAACTGAAGCTTTCTTT
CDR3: CASSQGRGTEAFF

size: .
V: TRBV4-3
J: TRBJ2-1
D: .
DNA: TGCGCCAGCAGCCAAGATCAGGACAGACGAAACAATGAGCAGTTCTTC
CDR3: CASSQDQDRRNNEQFF

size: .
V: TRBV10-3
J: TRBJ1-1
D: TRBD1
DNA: TGTGCCACATACGACAGGGTGAACACTGAAGCTTTCTTT
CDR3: CATYDRVNTEAFF

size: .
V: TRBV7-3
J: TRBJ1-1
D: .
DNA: TGTGCCAGCAGCTCTTTCAACGGGGCTGAAGCTTTCTTT
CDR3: CASSSFNGAEAFF

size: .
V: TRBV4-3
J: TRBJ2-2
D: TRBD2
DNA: TGCACCAGCAGCCAAGATGCGGGAGCCGGGGAGCTGTTTTTT
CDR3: CTSSQDAGAGELFF

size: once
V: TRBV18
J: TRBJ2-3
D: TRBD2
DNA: TGTGCCAGCTCATGGACTAGCGGGGAAGATACGCAGTATTTT
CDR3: CASSWTSGEDTQYF

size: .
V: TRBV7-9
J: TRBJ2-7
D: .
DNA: TGTGCCAGCAGCCGAGATAGGGGCGTAGCGGCCACCTACGAGCAGTACTTC
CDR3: CASSRDRGVAATYEQYF

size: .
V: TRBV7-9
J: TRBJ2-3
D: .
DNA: TGTGCCAGCAGCTCAGCATCGGGACTCGTAGTAGGTACGCAGTATTTT
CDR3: CASSSASGLVVGTQYF

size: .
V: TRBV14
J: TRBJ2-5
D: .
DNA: TGTGCCAGCAGCCTAGGTCGGCGGCTTCAACAAGAGACCCAGTACTTC
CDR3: CASSLGRRLQQETQYF

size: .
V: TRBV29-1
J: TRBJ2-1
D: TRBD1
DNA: TGCAGCGTTGAGGGGACAGAGACCTACAATGAGCAGTTCTTC
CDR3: CSVEGTETYNEQFF

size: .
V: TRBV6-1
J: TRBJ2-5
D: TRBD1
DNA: TGTGCCAGCAGCGAGGACAGGGTCGAAGAGACCCAGTACTTC
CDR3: CASSEDRVEETQYF

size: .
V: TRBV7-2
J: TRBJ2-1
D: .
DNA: TGTGCCAGCAGCTTAGGGACTACCTCCTACAATGAGCAGTTCTTC
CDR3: CASSLGTTSYNEQFF

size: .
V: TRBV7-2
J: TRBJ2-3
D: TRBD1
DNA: TGTGCCAGCAGACAGTCCCTTAGGGACAGGGATACGCAGTATTTT
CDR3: CASRQSLRDRDTQYF

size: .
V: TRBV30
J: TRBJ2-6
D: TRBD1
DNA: TGTGCCTGGAGTGTAGGATTCCGACAGGGAGCTCGCTCTGGGGCCAACGTCCTGACTTTC
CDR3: CAWSVGFRQGARSGANVLTF

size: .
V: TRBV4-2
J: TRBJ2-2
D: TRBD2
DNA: TGTGCCAGCAGCCTAGTCCCGGGACTAAACACCGGGGAGCTGTTTTTT
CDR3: CASSLVPGLNTGELFF

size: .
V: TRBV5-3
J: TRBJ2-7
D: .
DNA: TGTGCCAGAAGCTTAAACGTAGCGGCCTACGAGCAGTACTTC
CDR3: CARSLNVAAYEQYF

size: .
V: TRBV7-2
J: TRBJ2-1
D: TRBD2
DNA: TGTGCCAGCAGCTCCACGGGAGGGCCTTACAATGAGCAGTTCTTC
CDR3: CASSSTGGPYNEQFF

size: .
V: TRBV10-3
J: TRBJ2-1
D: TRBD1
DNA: TGTGCCATCAGTAGGACAGGGGACTACAATGAGCAGTTCTTC
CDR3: CAISRTGDYNEQFF

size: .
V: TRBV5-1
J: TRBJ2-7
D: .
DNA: TGCGCCAGCAGTCTTCCGACAGACGAGCAGTACTTC
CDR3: CASSLPTDEQYF

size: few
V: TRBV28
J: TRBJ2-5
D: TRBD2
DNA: TGTGCCAGCAGCCCCCCCGGGACTAGCGGGGGACGCCAAGAGACCCAGTACTTC
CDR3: CASSPPGTSGGRQETQYF

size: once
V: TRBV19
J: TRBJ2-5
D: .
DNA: TGTGCCAGTAGTCATCACAGGTACCTGGGCGGGAACCAAGAGACCCAGTACTTC
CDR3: CASSHHRYLGGNQETQYF

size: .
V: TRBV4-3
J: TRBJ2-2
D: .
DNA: TGCGCCAGCAGCCAAGGGGGGACTCAGAACACCGGGGAGCTGTTTTTT
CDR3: CASSQGGTQNTGELFF

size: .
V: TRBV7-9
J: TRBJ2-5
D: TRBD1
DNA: TGTGCCAGCAGCTCCCCGGGACAGGGCAAGACCCAGTACTTC
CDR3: CASSSPGQGKTQYF

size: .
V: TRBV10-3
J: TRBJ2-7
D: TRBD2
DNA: TGTGCCATCAGTGGGAATAGCGGGAGAGTCGACGAGCAGTACTTC
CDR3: CAISGNSGRVDEQYF